This entry concerns a single T cell receptor beta chain. Its antigen remains unknown. The genes are named according to mouse. The read ends 1 residue shy of where the CDR3 ends; the end is completed using the germline J gene. This entry belongs to a study of tissue T cells after allogeneic stem cell transplantation. The germline gives CDR1 GKSSPN, CDR2 SITVG. The V and J ends lost 2 bases and 3 bases respectively, with 10 bases between them. CDR3 length equals 14 residues. Generated by immunoSEQ multiplex PCR, the TCRdb table keeps only in-frame clones and is missing some. The repertoire holds about 21,000 clones, more than 65% seen once, with roughly 0.41% in the top ten. Study-wide results and caveats: Anatomically similar tissues had similar TCR repertoires within each patient.

This chain links TRBV31 with TRBJ2-2; tentatively, D is TRBD1 or TRBD2 (6 bases each). The sequenced sample consisted of blood. This receptor was taken from a female BALB/c mouse in good health. The strain's MHC haplotype is H2-d. CDR3 residues: CAWSKGGDTGQLYF. The part of the CDR3 DNA that was read is TGTGCCTGGAGTAAGGGGGGAGACACCGGGCAGCTCTAC.